This T cell receptor beta chain was documented in a study of Graves' ophthalmopathy and Graves' hyperthyroidism listed by TCRdb under 2018. With respect to the entire study: Peripheral blood was collected before any treatment was given, at the time of initial diagnosis. The study used signatures of the TCR beta repertoire to tell Graves' ophthalmopathy apart from Graves' hyperthyroidism and to predict which patients would progress to ophthalmopathy. In total, 135 blood samples were TCR-sequenced: 43 ophthalmopathy, some 75 hyperthyroidism and roughly 17 hyperthyroidism-to-ophthalmopathy patients. To explore V-J signatures distinguishing ophthalmopathy from hyperthyroidism, a discovery set of 100 patients (roughly 45 ophthalmopathy, roughly 55 stable hyperthyroidism) was enrolled. For independent validation, a separate cohort was made up of some 19 hyperthyroidism patients plus 17 patients who later progressed from hyperthyroidism to ophthalmopathy. In about six hyperthyroidism patients, the T-cell repertoires found in thyroid tissue were compared with those found in blood. Following sample collection, hyperthyroidism patients were given methimazole at a starting dose of 30 mg daily, and ophthalmopathy patients were given high-dose intravenous methylprednisolone. The 100 or so discovery patients were randomly divided into training and test sets at a 7:3 ratio. Overall study outcomes, separate from this receptor: Sample size was not statistically predetermined, and group allocation was not concealed from the investigators. Most expanded thyroid clonotypes with frequency above 0.001 were also detected in blood, suggesting blood repertoires may reflect the thyroid immune response. The 13-signature model separated ophthalmopathy from stable hyperthyroidism with around 90% sensitivity and 81% to 82% specificity in cross-validation, and 80%/75% in the test set. In validation, the model predicted ophthalmopathy progression with 55% to 71% sensitivity and roughly 78% specificity; fewer than 15 predicted patients were CT-confirmed with GO in a median of approximately 6.5 months.

V is pruned by 0 bases and J by 5 bases, leaving 8 bases of the junction without a gene match. CDR1 and CDR2 are read off the germline V gene as SGHTA and FQGNSA. The CDR3 spans 16 residues, from the cysteine through the phenylalanine. The only DNA kept is the CDR3, 48 bases in frame from the first base. For repertoire sequencing, TCR beta CDR3 regions were amplified from RNA transcripts. HTBI primers and the Qiagen OneStep RT-PCR kit were used in a first-round RT-PCR, which was followed by a second-round multiplex PCR, size selection and purification. Libraries were sequenced on an Illumina HiSeq2000 using paired-end 100 bp reads. Processing in the source paper ran as follows. Reads were processed with SOAPnuke, discarding reads with adapters, uncalled bases, mean Phred below 15, or no exact constant-primer or identifier match. COPE v1.2.5 was used to merge high-quality paired reads. Unique nucleotide sequences were defined as clonotypes and aligned to IMGT TRB V, D and J references using MiTCR v1.1. The analysis was limited to V-J combinations with a frequency above 0.0001, which together covered 99.2% of the repertoires. A TCR clonal expansion and chaos score per V-J combination was defined as the ratio of F50 clonal expansion to chaos observed in the TCRdist matrix. Welch's t-statistics and random forest were used to narrow the features down to around 12 V-J combinations, which were then fed into a naive Bayes classifier. Thyroid-blood repertoire similarity was quantified with the Morisita-Horn index. TCRdb itself trimmed the public reads at Q25 with fastp, ran MiXCR and retained productive beta chains. Rows with one shared CDR3 protein collapse into an entry with the most common genes and DNA. The V and J calls and clone size are TCRdb's, not the authors'. In this sample the table shows a few hundred thousand distinct CDR3 sequences, 15% of which occur a single time. Jointly, the top ten make up about 7.3% of the sample.

In its sample, this clonotype was seen many times. The clone's antigen remains unknown. No much larger clone exists at a distance of one base, and base qualities are not known. Stable hyperthyroidism was defined as no progression to ophthalmopathy within 18 months of follow-up. Patients with hyperthyroidism were aged 18 to 65 years, had been newly diagnosed, and had a disease duration of less than 2 months. Patients with other autoimmune diseases, uncontrolled infections, pregnancy or lactation were excluded. Diagnosis relied on clinical symptoms, serum thyroxine, TRAb, thyroid ultrasound and orbital computed tomography. Using Ficoll-Paque density gradient centrifugation, PBMCs were isolated from about 9.4 ml of fresh peripheral blood. Total RNA was extracted with Trizol reagent and quality-checked on an Agilent 2100 Bioanalyzer.

Sequenced input: peripheral blood. The chain was built from TRBV7-2 and TRBJ2-7; 9 bases in the middle match TRBD1. The source is a woman between 18 and 29 years old with stable Graves' hyperthyroidism. Donor details come from another sample of the same person, matched by shared clones. Here is the DNA: TGTGCCAGCAGCTTAGCTACCGGGACAGGGTCAGACGAGCAGTACTTC. Protein translation: CASSLATGTGSDEQYF. Here the CDR3 is joined to the reference TRBV7-2 and TRBJ2-7 genes, and the full variable domain is: GAGVSQSPSNKVTEKGKDVELRCDPISGHTALYWYRQSLGQGLEFLIYFQGNSAPDKSGLPSDRFSAERTGGSVSTLTIQRTQQEDSAVYLCASSLATGTGSDEQYFGPGTRLTVT.